This TCR beta chain was identified during a study of blood T cell repertoires in COVID-19. The wider study: The United States, Italy and Spain were the sources of the acute and convalescent COVID-19 samples. The cDNA or gDNA used as material had been derived from T cells, B-cell-depleted T cells, or PBMCs.

Original processing notes: Scientists estimated how many nucleated cells there were by amplifying reference gene primers. Measured with immunoSEQ multiplex PCR; TCRdb has only the in-frame clones, and not every one. V, J and clone size derive from that table, while D and trimming were established from the DNA sequence. Here the sample spans about 140,000 clones, 75% to 90% being singletons. Trimming removed 5 bases at V and 3 bases at J, with 13 bases between. Germline V gives CDR1 SGHTA, CDR2 FQGNSA. This CDR3 is 15 amino acids long. Specimen: peripheral blood. The rearrangement links TRBV7-2 to TRBJ1-4; the D gene is possibly TRBD1 (6 bases). This receptor was obtained from a man in his fifties or sixties with active or convalescent COVID-19. CDR3 bases: TGTGCCAGCAGCAAAGGGGGAGCGGCTAATGAAAAACTGTTTTTT. This translates into CASSKGGAANEKLFF.